This is a list of T cell receptor beta chains from one sample in a study of blood T cell repertoires in COVID-19. This table comes from immunoSEQ multiplex PCR, and its TCRdb copy is limited to in-frame clones, with some not included. Among some 150,000 clones, around 86% were seen once, and the ten largest hold around 38%. The material sequenced was peripheral blood. These TCRs come from a man over 45 who had recovered from COVID-19. The CDR3 runs from the conserved cysteine through the conserved F or W. The D gene is left open where the match is weak. The size entry is marked missing in some rows and otherwise reads once, few, many or a size class.

TRBJ1-6 | - | TRBV7-8 | - | CASRSSRSPRGPYNSPLHF | TGTGCCAGCAGATCTTCCCGCTCCCCCAGGGGCCCTTATAATTCACCCCTCCACTTT
TRBJ2-3 | - | TRBV11-2 | many | CASSLLPDTQYF | TGTGCCAGCAGCTTACTCCCAGATACGCAGTATTTT
TRBJ1-5 | TRBD1 | TRBV4-2 | few | CASSLTGGNQPQHF | TGTGCCAGCAGCCTGACAGGGGGGAATCAGCCCCAGCATTTT
TRBJ2-2 | TRBD2 | TRBV9 | - | CASSPGLAGGTGELFF | TGTGCCAGCAGCCCCGGACTAGCGGGGGGAACCGGGGAGCTGTTTTTT
TRBJ1-5 | TRBD1 | TRBV2 | - | CASTETGVAQPQHF | TGTGCCAGCACCGAGACAGGGGTTGCTCAGCCCCAGCATTTT
TRBJ2-3 | TRBD1 | TRBV6-2/TRBV6-3 | - | CASSYPLGTVTDTQYF | TGTGCCAGCAGTTACCCCCTCGGGACAGTTACAGATACGCAGTATTTT
TRBJ2-1 | TRBD1 | TRBV29-1 | once | CSVDPSGTGGEFF | TGCAGCGTTGACCCCTCCGGGACAGGGGGGGAGTTCTTC
TRBJ1-6 | - | TRBV7-2 | once | CASSLAGAHNSPLHF | TGTGCCAGCAGCTTAGCGGGGGCACATAATTCACCCCTCCACTTT
TRBJ2-1 | - | TRBV12-3/TRBV12-4 | - | CASSLVAGNEQFF | TGTGCCAGCAGTCTAGTAGCAGGGAATGAGCAGTTCTTC
TRBJ1-1 | - | TRBV11-3 | - | CASSLDREGTEAFF | TGTGCCAGCAGCTTAGACCGGGAAGGCACTGAAGCTTTCTTT
TRBJ1-5 | - | TRBV6-1 | few | CASSDPGPQHF | TGTGCCAGCAGTGATCCGGGGCCCCAGCATTTT
TRBJ2-2 | - | TRBV5-4 | - | CASSPQPTAGTGELFF | TGTGCCAGCAGCCCACAGCCAACCGCGGGCACCGGGGAGCTGTTTTTT
TRBJ1-5 | - | TRBV7-5 | - | CARSSTDRANSNQPQHF | TGTGCCAGAAGCTCAACGGACAGGGCCAATAGCAATCAGCCCCAGCATTTT
TRBJ1-1 | - | TRBV7-8 | - | CASSRDRRAEAFF | TGTGCCAGCAGCCGAGATCGAAGAGCTGAAGCTTTCTTT
TRBJ2-7 | TRBD1 | TRBV6-5 | once | CASSYRDRAYEQYF | TGTGCCAGCAGTTACCGGGACAGGGCCTACGAGCAGTACTTC
TRBJ1-1 | - | TRBV30 | - | CAWSFEGYTEAFF | TGTGCCTGGAGTTTCGAGGGTTACACTGAAGCTTTCTTT
TRBJ1-2 | TRBD1 | TRBV6-5 | few | CASSSPGTGDYGYTF | TGTGCCAGCAGTTCCCCCGGGACAGGGGACTATGGCTACACCTTC
TRBJ2-7 | TRBD1 | TRBV7-9 | - | CASSLSGTGGYEQYF | TGTGCCAGCAGCTTATCTGGGACAGGGGGTTACGAGCAGTACTTC
TRBJ2-7 | TRBD2 | TRBV3-1/TRBV3-2 | - | CASSQDGGAYEQYF | TGTGCCAGCAGCCAAGACGGGGGGGCTTACGAGCAGTACTTC
TRBJ2-6 | TRBD1 | TRBV7-9 | once | CASSNRGSGANVLTF | TGTGCCAGCAGCAACAGGGGCTCTGGGGCCAACGTCCTGACTTTC
TRBJ1-1 | - | TRBV19 | - | CASKGVGGWSEAFF | TGTGCCAGTAAGGGCGTGGGGGGGTGGTCTGAAGCTTTCTTT
TRBJ2-1 | - | TRBV12-5 | - | CASGLVLRRGPYNEQFF | TGTGCTAGTGGTTTGGTACTTAGGAGGGGGCCCTACAATGAGCAGTTCTTC
TRBJ1-4 | - | TRBV5-1 | - | CASSTEGQMSNEKLFF | TGCGCCAGCAGCACTGAAGGACAGATGAGTAATGAAAAACTGTTTTTT
TRBJ1-6 | - | TRBV15 | - | CATERDRTRNSPLHF | TGTGCCACCGAGAGAGACAGGACCCGTAATTCACCCCTCCACTTT
TRBJ1-2 | - | TRBV2 | - | CASTTNRNYGYTF | TGTGCCAGCACCACGAACAGAAACTATGGCTACACCTTC
TRBJ1-2 | - | TRBV12-3/TRBV12-4 | - | CASSYGGNYGYTF | TGTGCCAGCAGTTATGGCGGAAACTATGGCTACACCTTC
TRBJ2-5 | - | TRBV5-1 | - | CASSWGRYQETQYF | TGCGCCAGCAGCTGGGGCCGGTACCAAGAGACCCAGTACTTC
TRBJ2-7 | TRBD1 | TRBV7-8 | once | CASSLRRQGAYEQYF | TGTGCCAGCAGCTTGCGCCGACAGGGGGCCTACGAGCAGTACTTC
TRBJ2-1 | TRBD2 | TRBV9 | - | CASSVGLAGGALSNEQFF | TGTGCCAGCAGCGTGGGACTAGCGGGGGGGGCCCTTAGCAATGAGCAGTTCTTC
TRBJ2-1 | TRBD1 | TRBV9 | - | CASSVVGQGYEQFF | TGTGCCAGCAGCGTAGTGGGACAGGGATATGAGCAGTTCTTC
TRBJ2-2 | TRBD1 | TRBV6-1 | - | CASSAPGQGPSNTGELFF | TGTGCCAGCAGTGCACCGGGACAGGGCCCGTCGAACACCGGGGAGCTGTTTTTT
TRBJ2-7 | - | TRBV3-1/TRBV3-2 | - | CASSPRELYEQYF | TGTGCCAGCAGCCCGCGCGAGCTCTACGAGCAGTACTTC
TRBJ2-3 | - | TRBV2 | - | CASSVIPDTQYF | TGTGCCAGCAGTGTTATCCCAGATACGCAGTATTTT
TRBJ2-2 | TRBD1 | TRBV15 | - | CATSSRTGRKTGELFF | TGTGCCACCAGCAGTCGGACAGGGAGGAAAACCGGGGAGCTGTTTTTT
TRBJ1-3 | - | TRBV5-6 | - | CASSLGGAGNTIYF | TGTGCCAGCAGCTTAGGGGGTGCTGGAAACACCATATATTTT
TRBJ1-4 | - | TRBV27 | few | CASSLYKGGNEKLFF | TGTGCCAGCAGTTTATATAAGGGGGGGAATGAAAAACTGTTTTTT
TRBJ1-4 | - | TRBV5-1 | - | CASSLGGQTNEKLFF | TGCGCCAGCAGCTTGGGTGGGCAGACTAATGAAAAACTGTTTTTT
TRBJ2-5 | - | TRBV4-3 | - | CASSLSLGQTQETQYF | TGCGCCAGCAGCCTTTCCCTTGGACAGACTCAAGAGACCCAGTACTTC
TRBJ1-4 | - | TRBV5-1 | - | CASSPKGEGLGREKLFF | TGCGCCAGCAGCCCAAAGGGAGAGGGACTTGGACGTGAAAAACTGTTTTTT
TRBJ1-4 | - | TRBV30 | - | CAWSFGVGKLFF | TGTGCCTGGAGTTTCGGTGTTGGAAAACTGTTTTTT
TRBJ1-6 | - | TRBV6-5 | - | CASSYLQGSPLHF | TGTGCCAGCAGTTACTTACAGGGTTCACCCCTCCACTTT
TRBJ2-1 | TRBD2 | TRBV9 | - | CASSVAGLAGASSYNEQFF | TGTGCCAGCAGCGTAGCGGGACTAGCGGGGGCGAGCTCCTACAATGAGCAGTTCTTC
TRBJ1-1 | - | TRBV11-3 | - | CASSSGKASTEAFF | TGTGCCAGCAGCTCCGGGAAGGCGAGCACTGAAGCTTTCTTT
TRBJ2-6 | - | TRBV9 | - | CASSVADKGGFTGANVLTF | TGTGCCAGCAGCGTAGCTGATAAGGGGGGGTTTACTGGGGCCAACGTCCTGACTTTC
TRBJ2-5 | TRBD2 | TRBV7-2 | - | CASSLVGLAGGEETQYF | TGTGCCAGCAGCTTAGTCGGACTAGCGGGGGGTGAGGAGACCCAGTACTTC
TRBJ2-7 | TRBD1 | TRBV10-3 | - | CAISEINRGSSYEQYF | TGTGCCATCAGTGAGATTAACAGGGGGAGCTCCTACGAGCAGTACTTC
TRBJ2-7 | TRBD1 | TRBV6-6 | once | CASSRGPRRQGPYEQYF | TGTGCCAGCAGTCGAGGGCCTAGGAGACAGGGCCCCTACGAGCAGTACTTC
TRBJ2-7 | TRBD1 | TRBV5-4 | once | CASSLTGASYEQYF | TGTGCCAGCAGCTTGACAGGGGCCTCCTACGAGCAGTACTTC